This TCR beta chain was captured by sequencing in a study of cytomegalovirus exposure and HLA in healthy donors. Study overall: The platform used for the roughly 130 validation repertoires matched that of the 666 first-cohort repertoires, a later analysis reported. Study-wide results and caveats: Investigators reported 150 to 200 TCR beta chains as tied to cytomegalovirus.

Separate from the roughly 710-subject first cohort, the approximately 120-subject validation cohort was the one that the donors belonged to. The method was immunoSEQ multiplex PCR; TCRdb's version includes in-frame clones alone and lacks a portion of them. This table holds 150,000 or so clones, nearly 90% found once. Germline CDR1 and CDR2: SNHLY and FYNNEI. The CDR3 sequence is 14 residues long. V shed 6 bases, J shed 8 bases, and the junction held 3 bases outside the gene matches. A note on this clone: Its antigen is as yet unknown.

This chain connects TRBV2 to TRBJ1-6, with 11 bases identical to TRBD1. Sample: PBMCs. The sequence derives from a woman under 30 in good health and CMV-seropositive. The CDR3 nucleotides read TGTGCCAGCAGAGGACAGGGGGCGTATTCACCCCTCCACTTT. It specifies CASRGQGAYSPLHF.